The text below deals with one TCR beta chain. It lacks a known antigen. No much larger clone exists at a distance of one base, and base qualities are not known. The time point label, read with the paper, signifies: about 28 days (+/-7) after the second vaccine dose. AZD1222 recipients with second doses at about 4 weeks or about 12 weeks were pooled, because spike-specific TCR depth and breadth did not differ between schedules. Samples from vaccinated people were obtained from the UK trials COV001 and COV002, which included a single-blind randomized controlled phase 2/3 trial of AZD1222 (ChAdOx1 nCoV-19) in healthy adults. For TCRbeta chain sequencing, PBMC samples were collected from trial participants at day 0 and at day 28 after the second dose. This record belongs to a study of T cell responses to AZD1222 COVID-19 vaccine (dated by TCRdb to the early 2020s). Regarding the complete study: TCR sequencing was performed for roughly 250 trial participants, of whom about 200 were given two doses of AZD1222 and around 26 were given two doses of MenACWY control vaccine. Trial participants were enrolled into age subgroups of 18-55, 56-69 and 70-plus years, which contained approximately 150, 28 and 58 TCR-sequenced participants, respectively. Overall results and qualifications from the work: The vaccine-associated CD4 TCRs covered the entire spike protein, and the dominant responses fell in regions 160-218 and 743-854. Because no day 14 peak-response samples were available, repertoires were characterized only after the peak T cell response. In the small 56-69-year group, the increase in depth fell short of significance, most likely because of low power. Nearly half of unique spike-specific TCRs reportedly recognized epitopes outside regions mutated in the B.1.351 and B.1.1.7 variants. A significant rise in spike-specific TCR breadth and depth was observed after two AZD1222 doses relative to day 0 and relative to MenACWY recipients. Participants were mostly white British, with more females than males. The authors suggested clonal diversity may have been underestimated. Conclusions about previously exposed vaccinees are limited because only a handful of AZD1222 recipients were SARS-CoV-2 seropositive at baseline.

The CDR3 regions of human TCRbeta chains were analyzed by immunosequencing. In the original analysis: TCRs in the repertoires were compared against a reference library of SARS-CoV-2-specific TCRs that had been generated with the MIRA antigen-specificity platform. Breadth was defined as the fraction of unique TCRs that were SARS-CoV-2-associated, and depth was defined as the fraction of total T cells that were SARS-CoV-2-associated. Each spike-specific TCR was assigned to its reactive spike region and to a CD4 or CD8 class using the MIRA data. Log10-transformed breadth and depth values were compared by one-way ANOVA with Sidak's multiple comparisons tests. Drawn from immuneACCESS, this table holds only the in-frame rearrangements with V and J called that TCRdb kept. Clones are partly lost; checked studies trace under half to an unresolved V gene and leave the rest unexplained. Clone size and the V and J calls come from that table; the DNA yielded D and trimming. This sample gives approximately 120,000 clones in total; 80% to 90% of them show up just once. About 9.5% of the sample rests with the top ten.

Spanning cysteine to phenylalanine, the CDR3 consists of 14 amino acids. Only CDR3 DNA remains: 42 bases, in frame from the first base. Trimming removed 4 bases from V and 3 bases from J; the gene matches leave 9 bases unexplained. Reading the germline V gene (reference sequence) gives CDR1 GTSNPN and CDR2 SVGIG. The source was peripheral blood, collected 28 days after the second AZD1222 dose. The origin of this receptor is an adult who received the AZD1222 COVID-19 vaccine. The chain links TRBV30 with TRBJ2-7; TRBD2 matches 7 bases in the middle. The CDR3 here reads CAWTPLGRGYEQYF. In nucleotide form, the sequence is TGTGCCTGGACCCCCCTAGGGAGGGGCTACGAGCAGTACTTC.